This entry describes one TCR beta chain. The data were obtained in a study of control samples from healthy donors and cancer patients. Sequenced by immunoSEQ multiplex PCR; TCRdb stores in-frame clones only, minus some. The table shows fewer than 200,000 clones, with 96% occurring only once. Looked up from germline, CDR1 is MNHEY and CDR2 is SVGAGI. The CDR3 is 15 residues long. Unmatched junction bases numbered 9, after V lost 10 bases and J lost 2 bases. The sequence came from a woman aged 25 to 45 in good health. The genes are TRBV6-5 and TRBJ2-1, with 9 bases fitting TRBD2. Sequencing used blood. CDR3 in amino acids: CATQESSGAYNEQFF. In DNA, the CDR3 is TGTGCCACCCAGGAGTCTAGCGGGGCCTACAATGAGCAGTTCTTC.